The 25 T cell receptor beta chains below come from one sample, sequenced in a study of T-cell memory formation after mild COVID-19 (dated by TCRdb to about 2021). Library prep was done by 5' RACE. The sequencing machine was an Illumina NovaSeq 6000. TCRdb reprocessed the public reads (quality trimming at Q25 with fastp, clone calling with MiXCR) and kept in-frame beta chains. Every entry covers one CDR3 protein and lists the most common genes and DNA from its rows. For this sample the table gives more than 250,000 distinct CDR3 sequences, of which under 20% were detected only once. The ten largest make up 22% of the sample. The sample was PBMCs or a T cell subset sorted from them (not recorded which). Receptors were obtained from a man in his late teens or twenties who had mild COVID-19 (a few samples of this study predate the infection). The sample titles of this study are shuffled in the database, so cell type and time point are left out; the donor was told from shared clones.

This clonotype was seen at least ten times. The chain employs TRBV7-3 and TRBJ1-2, with TRBD1 matching 9 bases. Germline trimming cut 2 bases from V and 10 bases from J; bases unmatched to any gene: 11. The CDR3 contains 15 residues. The germline V gene encodes CDR1 SGHTA and CDR2 FQGTGA. The CDR3 here is CASSLVGTGSADYTF. The DNA of the CDR3 is TGTGCCAGCAGCTTAGTAGGGACAGGGTCAGCAGACTACACCTTC.

In this sample, this clonotype turned up a few times. The chain combines TRBV5-1 with TRBJ2-2; D not certain. The V and J ends lost 6 bases and 0 bases respectively, with 18 bases between them. Germline V gene lookup returns CDR1 SGHRS and CDR2 YFSETQ. CDR3 length equals 17 residues. Here the CDR3 DNA reads TGCGCCAGCATCCGTCTTCCCGACACGTCGAACACCGGGGAGCTGTTTTTT. The encoded protein is CASIRLPDTSNTGELFF.

The chain links TRBV9 to TRBJ2-3; weak D call: TRBD2 (5 bases). The V gene's germline CDR1 is SGDLS and CDR2 YYNGEE. The CDR3 totals 14 residues. The ends were cut back, 2 bases at V and 6 bases at J, with 13 bases in the middle. Written as DNA, the CDR3 is TGTGCCAGCAGCGTTGTCCCGGGCGGGGATACGCAGTATTTT. This translates into CASSVVPGGDTQYF.

There are a few counts of this clonotype. This chain joins TRBV6-2 or TRBV6-3 and TRBJ2-4; 8 bases align to TRBD1. Germline CDR1 reads MNHEY; CDR2 reads SVGEGT. Germline trimming cut 2 bases from V and 3 bases from J; bases unmatched to any gene: 6. CDR3 length: 16 residues. In DNA, the CDR3 is TGTGCCAGCAGTTACGCGGACAGGGCGGTCAAAAACATTCAGTACTTC. This encodes CASSYADRAVKNIQYF.

This chain links TRBV15 with TRBJ1-5, with a possible D match to TRBD1 (5 bases). The CDR3 contains 14 residues. V lost 4 bases and J 6 bases, leaving 13 bases between the germline ends. In germline, CDR1 is LNHNV, CDR2 YYDKDF (reference sequence). CDR3 sequence reads: CATSTRQGGQPQHF. In DNA, the CDR3 is TGTGCCACCAGCACCCGGCAGGGCGGTCAGCCCCAGCATTTT.

The genes are TRBV6-1 and TRBJ2-3; 7 bases map to TRBD1. Germline V gene lookup returns CDR1 MNHNS and CDR2 SASEGT. V was pared by 8 bases and J by 2 bases, with 10 bases of the junction left unmatched. CDR3 length: 15 amino acids. CDR3 amino acids: CASPRGRAYTDTQYF. CDR3 nucleotide sequence: TGTGCCAGCCCGAGGGGGCGGGCCTACACAGATACGCAGTATTTT.

This clonotype was observed a few times. The chain recombines TRBV15 with TRBJ2-7, with 9 bases identical to TRBD1. The trim removed 3 bases at V and 4 bases at J, leaving 4 bases unmatched. The CDR3 extends over 14 amino acids. Germline CDR1 reads LNHNV; CDR2 reads YYDKDF (reference sequence). CDR3 in DNA: TGTGCCACCAGCAGGGACAGGGGTCGGTACGAGCAGTACGTC. It translates to CATSRDRGRYEQYV.

The chain couples TRBV25-1 to TRBJ2-1, with D unclear. The CDR3 contains 14 residues. The germline V gene has CDR1 MGHDK and CDR2 SYGVNS. Trimming pared 3 bases from V and 4 bases from J, leaving 10 bases between. CDR3 sequence reads: CASSEVGAYNEQFF. The DNA for the CDR3 is TGTGCCAGCAGTGAGGTAGGAGCTTACAATGAGCAGTTCTTC. Full variable domain (missing parts from reference TRBV25-1 and TRBJ2-1): EADIYQTPRYLVIGTGKKITLECSQTMGHDKMYWYQQDPGMELHLIHYSYGVNSTEKGDLSSESTVSRIRTEHFPLTLESARPSHTSQYLCASSEVGAYNEQFFGPGTRLTVL.

The chain couples TRBV12-3 or TRBV12-4 to TRBJ1-4; D perhaps matches TRBD1 (5 bases). Trimming took off 4 bases at V and 3 bases at J, with 9 bases between the two ends. CDR3 length: 14 residues. CDR3 loop: CASSYRIPNEKLFF. The CDR3 DNA reads as TGTGCCAGCAGTTACAGGATCCCTAATGAAAAACTGTTTTTT.

This clonotype has at least ten counts. V and J are TRBV10-2 and TRBJ2-1, with 8 positions matching TRBD1. The CDR3 contains 15 residues. CDR1 is WSHSY, CDR2 SAAADI, per germline. Germline trimming cut 6 bases from V and 13 bases from J; bases unmatched to any gene: 17. The CDR3 loop is CASREDRGVAFRQFF. The CDR3 nucleotides read TGCGCCAGCAGAGAAGACAGGGGAGTTGCGTTTCGTCAGTTCTTC.

The chain combines TRBV5-5 with TRBJ2-7; the D call may be TRBD1 or TRBD2 (6 bases each). This CDR3 has 13 amino acids. Trimming shortened V by 4 bases and J by 3 bases, and 11 bases separated the two germline ends. CDR1 is SGHKS, CDR2 YYEKEE, per germline (reference sequence). CDR3 coding DNA: TGTGCCAGCAGCCACCGGGGGCTCTACGAGCAGTACTTC. Amino acid sequence: CASSHRGLYEQYF.

This clonotype was counted a few times. The chain uses TRBV5-6 and TRBJ2-1; no firm D call. CDR3 length equals 15 residues. V lost 2 bases and J 7 bases, leaving 16 bases between the germline ends. Germline V CDR1 and CDR2: SGHDT, YYEEEE. The CDR3 coding sequence is TGTGCCAGCAGCTTTGAGGAGTATAGCCCAAATGAGCAGTTCTTC. Translation: CASSFEEYSPNEQFF.

The chain carries TRBV5-6 and TRBJ2-7; D tentatively reads TRBD1 or TRBD2 (6 bases each). The germline V gene encodes CDR1 SGHDT and CDR2 YYEEEE. Trimming pared 5 bases from V and 2 bases from J, leaving 8 bases between. This CDR3 spans 12 amino acids. The chain's CDR3 is CASRRGPYEQYV. CDR3 DNA: TGTGCCAGCAGACGGGGGCCCTACGAGCAGTACGTC.

V is TRBV18 and J is TRBJ1-6, with 7 bases aligning to TRBD1. V lost 4 bases and J lost 7; bases outside the gene matches: 4. Germline V lookup: CDR1 KGHSH, CDR2 LQKENI. The CDR3 sequence is 14 residues long. The CDR3 loop is CASSRAQGNSPLHF. The CDR3 DNA sequence: TGTGCCAGCTCACGTGCACAGGGGAATTCACCCCTCCACTTT.

This clonotype appeared a few times. The chain joins TRBV7-9 to TRBJ2-3; possibly TRBD1 or TRBD2 for D (5 bases each). The CDR3 is 13 amino acids. The germline V gene encodes CDR1 SEHNR and CDR2 FQNEAQ (reference sequence). Trimming stripped 4 bases from V and 4 bases from J, with 9 bases between. CDR3 residues: CASSSGRPDTQYF. The DNA of the CDR3 is TGTGCCAGCAGCTCGGGACGGCCAGATACGCAGTATTTT.

The rearrangement uses TRBV4-3 and TRBJ2-5, with TRBD1 identical over 7 bases. This CDR3 is built from 15 residues. Germline V lookup: CDR1 LGHNA, CDR2 YSLEER. The J segment lost 2 bases and the V segment lost 0 bases, leaving 3 bases of the junction unmatched. This CDR3 is CASSQDYRGQETQYF. CDR3 sequence (DNA): TGCGCCAGCAGCCAAGACTACAGGGGACAAGAGACCCAGTACTTC.

The V gene is TRBV7-9, the J gene TRBJ1-1; D remains unclear. V was clipped by 4 bases and J by 10 bases, with 16 bases between them. The CDR3 spans 13 residues. CDR1 and CDR2 from the germline V gene are SEHNR and FQNEAQ (reference sequence). CDR3 nucleotide sequence: TGTGCCAGCAGCTCGACTCCGGGCCGAGGAGCTTTCTTT. Protein sequence: CASSSTPGRGAFF.

J is TRBJ2-5 and V is TRBV7-9, with D uncertain. The CDR3 extends over 14 amino acids. Between the trimmed V and J ends, which lost 5 bases and 0 bases, there was a span of 10 bases. Germline CDR1 reads SEHNR; CDR2 reads FQNEAQ (reference sequence). CDR3 residues: CASSPDHNQETQYF. As DNA, the CDR3 is TGTGCCAGCAGCCCAGACCACAACCAAGAGACCCAGTACTTC.

This clonotype was found a few times. The chain recombines TRBV20-1 with TRBJ1-5; 8 nucleotides match TRBD1. Germline trimming cut 0 bases from V and 0 bases from J; bases unmatched to any gene: 1. This CDR3 is built from 15 residues. Germline V gene lookup returns CDR1 DFQATT and CDR2 SNEGSKA (reference sequence). CDR3 sequence reads: CSAREQGDSNQPQHF. The CDR3 DNA is TGCAGTGCTAGAGAACAGGGGGATAGCAATCAGCCCCAGCATTTT.

This clonotype came up a few times. J is TRBJ2-3 and V is TRBV12-3 or TRBV12-4, with 13 bases matching TRBD2. V shed 5 bases and J 4 bases; nucleotides not matched to a gene: 12. The CDR3 is 18 residues long. This CDR3 reads CASSPRPTSGGWADTQYF. The CDR3 DNA reads as TGTGCCAGCAGTCCCCGACCGACTAGCGGGGGGTGGGCAGATACGCAGTATTTT.

V usage is TRBV5-1 and J usage is TRBJ1-5; TRBD1 might be the D (5 bases). CDR3 size: 17 residues. V was clipped by 6 bases and J by 2 bases, with 21 bases between them. Germline CDR1 reads SGHRS; CDR2 reads YFSETQ. The CDR3 spells CASNSGQGGCGNQPQHF. DNA of the CDR3: TGCGCCAGCAATTCTGGGCAGGGAGGATGTGGCAATCAGCCCCAGCATTTT.

The table lists this clonotype with many counts. The rearrangement joins TRBV7-2 to TRBJ1-2, with D possibly being TRBD1 (6 bases). The V end lost 0 bases, the J end lost 4 bases, and 15 bases lay between the germline ends. This CDR3 has 16 amino acids. Germline V CDR1 and CDR2: SGHTA, FQGNSA. The CDR3 is CASSLAHGGASYGYTF. The DNA for the CDR3 is TGTGCCAGCAGCTTAGCTCATGGGGGGGCCTCCTATGGCTACACCTTC.

This clonotype was counted a few times. CDR3 sequence (DNA): TGTGCCAGCAGCCCCTTAGAATTGGTCGGGTCACCCCTCCACTTT. It encodes CASSPLELVGSPLHF. J is TRBJ1-6 and V is TRBV4-2; no clear D gene. The CDR3 is 15 amino acids. CDR1 and CDR2 from the germline V gene are LGHNA and YNFKEQ. Trimming shortened V by 4 bases and J by 10 bases, and 17 bases separated the two germline ends.

In its sample, this clonotype was seen a few times. The chain is built from TRBV28 and TRBJ1-2; D may be TRBD1 (6 bases). The germline V and J ends were trimmed by 6 bases and 2 bases, with 13 bases remaining between them. CDR1 is MDHEN, CDR2 SYDVKM, per germline. The CDR3 runs 14 residues. The CDR3 bases are TGTGCCAGCAGGGGGGCGGACGGGAACTATGGCTACACCTTC. Translating it yields CASRGADGNYGYTF.

The V call is TRBV3-1, the J call TRBJ1-2; D ambiguous. Per germline, CDR1 LGHDT and CDR2 YNNKEL (reference sequence). The CDR3 has 12 amino acids. The V end was cut by 4 bases, the J end by 6 bases, with 9 bases between. CDR3 amino acids: CASSRRVDGYTF. CDR3 bases: TGTGCCAGCAGCCGCCGGGTGGATGGCTACACCTTC.